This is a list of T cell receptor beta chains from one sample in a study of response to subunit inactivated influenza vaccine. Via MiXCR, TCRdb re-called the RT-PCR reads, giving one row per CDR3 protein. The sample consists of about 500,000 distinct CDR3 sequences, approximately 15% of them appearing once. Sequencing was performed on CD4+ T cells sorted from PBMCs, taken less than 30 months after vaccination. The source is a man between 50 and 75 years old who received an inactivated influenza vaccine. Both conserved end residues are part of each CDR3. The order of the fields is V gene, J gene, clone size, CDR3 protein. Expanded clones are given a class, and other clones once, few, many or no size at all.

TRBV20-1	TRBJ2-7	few	CSASGQRRYEQYF
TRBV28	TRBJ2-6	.	CASSLYISSGANVLTF
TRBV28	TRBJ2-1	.	CASSTTRNKQFF
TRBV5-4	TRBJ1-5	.	CASSFGGQTYSNQPQHF
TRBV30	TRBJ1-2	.	CAWSVAYGYTF
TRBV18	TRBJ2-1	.	CASSSPGNEQIF
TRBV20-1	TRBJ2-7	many	CSAPDRSYEQYF
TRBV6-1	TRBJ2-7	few	CASRHSGGSYEQYF
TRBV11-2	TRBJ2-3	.	CASSLDPGGWTQYF
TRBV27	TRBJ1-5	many	CASGPLEMNQPQHF
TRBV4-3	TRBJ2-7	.	CASSQGLVGTYEQYF
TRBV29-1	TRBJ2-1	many	CSVSTSGHEQFF
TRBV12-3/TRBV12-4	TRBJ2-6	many	CAIRSGANVLTF
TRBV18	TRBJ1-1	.	CASSPVGNTEAFF
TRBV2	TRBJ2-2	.	CASSPPPGTTGELFF
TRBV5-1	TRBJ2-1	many	CASSFQDSEQFF
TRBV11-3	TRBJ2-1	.	CASSLVGTAPEQFF